This T cell receptor beta chain appears in the sequencing data of a study of T cells after yellow fever vaccination. TCRdb itself ran the 5' RACE reads through MiXCR, one entry per CDR3 protein. The sample lists under 150,000 distinct CDR3 sequences; roughly 15% were seen once. Note on this clonotype: Its specificity is unknown.

Study-wide points: Among primary-vaccination clones, most reappeared after the booster, at 96% for CD4 and 85% to 90% for CD8. Although most clonotypes did not, a small share appeared in both CD4 and CD8 compartments.

The ends were cut back, 1 base at V and 4 bases at J, with 7 bases in the middle. The CDR3 length is 13 residues. CDR1 and CDR2 from the germline V gene are PRHDT and FYEKMQ (reference sequence). This sequence originates from a man younger than 35 who received the YFV17D yellow fever vaccine. Sequences were derived from CD8+ T cells sorted from PBMCs, sampled 5 days after the yellow fever booster vaccination. The rearrangement links TRBV13 to TRBJ2-5, with D tentatively TRBD1 (5 bases). CDR3 DNA sequence: TGTGCCAGCAGCTTAGTAACAGGAGAGACCCAGTACTTC. Protein product: CASSLVTGETQYF.